Below, one T cell receptor beta chain is given with its context. The germline V gene encodes CDR1 MNHEY and CDR2 SVGAGI. The V end lost 0 bases, the J end lost 0 bases, and 12 bases lay between the germline ends. The CDR3 loop spans 16 amino acids. In the original processing: Quantification of nucleated cells was approximated via reference gene primer amplification. Sequenced by immunoSEQ multiplex PCR; TCRdb stores in-frame clones only, minus some. V and J calls and clone size are as listed in that table; D and trimming were resolved from the DNA. The repertoire holds a few hundred thousand clones, with around nine tenths as singletons. Followed longitudinally, the Seattle patients had been enrolled during active infection. The data derive from a study of blood T cell repertoires in COVID-19. Study context: Sample material is recorded as cDNA or gDNA derived from T cells, B-cell-depleted T cells, or PBMCs.

The clonotype comes from a woman between 55 and 75 years old with COVID-19, enrolled during active disease. Sequences were obtained from peripheral blood. V usage is TRBV6-5 and J usage is TRBJ2-7, with D maybe TRBD2 (5 bases). CDR3 residues: CASSYSSGRPSYEQYF. DNA for the CDR3: TGTGCCAGCAGTTACTCGAGCGGCAGGCCCTCCTACGAGCAGTACTTC.